This is a list of T cell receptor beta chains from one sample in a study of T cell repertoires in cytomegalovirus infection. TCRdb reprocessed the reads with MiXCR, giving one entry per CDR3 protein. The table records about 500,000 distinct CDR3 sequences, around 35% of them present only once. Their specific antigens are unknown. This material consisted of cultured PBMCs, taken from culture after CMV antigen stimulation. Source of these receptors: a human donor in good health (CMV status not recorded). Some clones in this sample may be carry-over from other donors' samples. CDR3s leave out the opening cysteine and the closing phenylalanine or tryptophan.

TRBJ2-4 TRBV25-1 ASPCGLAEAKNIQY
TRBJ2-2 TRBV20-1 SARARGREIVGELF
TRBJ1-2 TRBV7-2 ASSLEDRGLVGYT
TRBJ1-2 TRBV27 ASGTSSGYT
TRBJ2-5 TRBV6-6 ASISTSDKETQY
TRBJ2-1 TRBV6-6 ASSYSRGPPGYNEQF
TRBJ1-1 TRBV10-3 AISESEVSYTEAF
TRBJ2-7 TRBV2 ASRSTYEQY
TRBJ2-3 TRBV28 ASSIHLTVSGPWNTQY
TRBJ2-7 TRBV19 ASSISTGATYEQY
TRBJ2-3 TRBV28 ASRAGGVTDTQY
TRBJ1-2 TRBV28 ASSLTQGVIDGYT
TRBJ2-3 TRBV11-2 ASSPPWGATDTQY
TRBJ1-1 TRBV19 ASMFTANTEAF
TRBJ1-1 TRBV10-3 AISDTGASEAF
TRBJ2-3 TRBV7-2 ASSLVGGTSGGTDTQY
TRBJ2-2 TRBV28 ASSLGGINTGELF
TRBJ1-5 TRBV19 ASSTVKISNQPQH
TRBJ1-1 TRBV2 ASSGVFGTGNTEAF
TRBJ1-4 TRBV14 ASSPTSGQGYEKLF
TRBJ2-1 TRBV19 ASSVRGDTNEQF
TRBJ2-3 TRBV4-3 ASSQDWRTSGSTDTQY
TRBJ2-7 TRBV10-3 AISESSSESYEQY
TRBJ1-5 TRBV7-4 ASSSGPGNQPQH
TRBJ2-3 TRBV6-2/TRBV6-3 ASSSGTGSTDTQY
TRBJ1-1 TRBV2 ASRRTQPHEAF
TRBJ1-5 TRBV2 ASSPALSNQPQH
TRBJ2-3 TRBV7-9 ASSSRQGFTDTQY
TRBJ1-2 TRBV7-2 ASSFETYGYT
TRBJ1-5 TRBV12-3/TRBV12-4 ASSQWTAYSNQPQH
TRBJ2-5 TRBV11-2 ASSFVLAGGPRETQY
TRBJ1-6 TRBV10-3 AISESKGQNSPLH
TRBJ2-3 TRBV7-2 ASSLRTDTQY
TRBJ1-2 TRBV6-2/TRBV6-3 ATSGQGDYGYT
TRBJ2-7 TRBV19 ASSGQTGLAGAYEQY
TRBJ1-6 TRBV7-2 ASTPSWTVFSPLH
TRBJ1-4 TRBV20-1 SARDPAGSWEKLF
TRBJ2-1 TRBV5-4 ASSLDRGRFDEQF
TRBJ2-7 TRBV11-2 ASSLYPGFYYEQY
TRBJ1-1 TRBV7-2 ASSPSAARSNTEAF
TRBJ2-1 TRBV2 ASKQSSYNEQF